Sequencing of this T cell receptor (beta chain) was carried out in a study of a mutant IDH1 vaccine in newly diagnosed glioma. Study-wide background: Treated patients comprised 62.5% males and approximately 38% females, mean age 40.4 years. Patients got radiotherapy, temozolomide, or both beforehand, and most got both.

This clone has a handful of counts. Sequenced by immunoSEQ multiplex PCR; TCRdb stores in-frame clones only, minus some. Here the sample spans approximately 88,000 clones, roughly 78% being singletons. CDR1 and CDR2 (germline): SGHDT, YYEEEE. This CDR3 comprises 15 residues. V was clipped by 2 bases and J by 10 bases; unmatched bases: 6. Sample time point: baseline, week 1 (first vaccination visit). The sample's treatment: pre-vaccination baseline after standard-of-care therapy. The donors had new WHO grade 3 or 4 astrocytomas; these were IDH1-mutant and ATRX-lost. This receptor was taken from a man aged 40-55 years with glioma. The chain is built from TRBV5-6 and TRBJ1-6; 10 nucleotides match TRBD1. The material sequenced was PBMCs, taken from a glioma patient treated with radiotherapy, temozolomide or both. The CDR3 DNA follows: TGTGCCAGCAGCTTAGGGACAGGGGAGGGATCACCCCTCCACTTT. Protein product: CASSLGTGEGSPLHF.